Reported below is one T cell receptor (beta chain). In its sample, this clonotype was seen a few times. No cognate antigen has been identified for it. There are no base qualities to consult, and no much larger clone falls within one base. The sample belongs to a study of spatial heterogeneity in lung cancer (dated by TCRdb to the late 2010s). Looking at the study overall: Beta-chain transcripts were consistently detected in greater numbers than alpha-chain transcripts, which likely reflected higher beta-chain transcript abundance. A strong correlation was found between TCR transcript counts in tumor regions and a T cell transcriptional module score from matched bulk RNA-seq. In the raw uncorrected reads, each unique combination of TCR and UMI appeared more than ten times on average. TCR alpha and beta repertoires were quantitatively compared across multiple tumor regions, matched nontumor lung and blood in non-small cell lung cancer. Nonsynonymous mutation counts, determined by whole-exome sequencing of tumor tissue, were related to TCR repertoire features. At surgery, both alpha and beta chains were TCR-sequenced in over 200 tumor regions, about 61 matched nontumor lung samples and 56 PBMC samples. Overall results and qualifications from the work: A correlation was observed between the number of expanded intratumoral alpha and beta TCRs and the tumor nonsynonymous mutation count. Counts of ubiquitous and regional expanded TCRs correlated with counts of ubiquitous and regional nonsynonymous mutations, respectively. Additional single-cell paired TCR alpha and beta sequencing was considered necessary to confirm, at a functional level, the hypothesis that regional TCRs recognize regional mutations. TCR-seq coverage of tumor T cells was estimated to be only roughly 7% for alpha chains and around 13% for beta chains.

The time point label, read with the paper, signifies: sample taken at primary tumor resection. Samples were obtained from 70 to 85 patients with early-stage, untreated non-small cell lung cancer from the lung TRACERx cohort. For TCR sequencing, whole RNA was extracted from tumor and nontumor lung tissue, or from cryopreserved PBMC samples, and no cell sorting was done. A patient was chosen for TCR sequencing only when enough RNA was available from at least two tumor regions. A lung pathologist reviewed the tumor and adjacent nontumor lung specimens before the specimens were selected. Libraries were built with 5' RACE. The data were produced on a NextSeq 500. To allow correction of PCR and sequencing errors, the TCR library protocol tagged every TCR cDNA molecule with a unique molecular identifier. The original methods were these. TCR identification, UMI-based error correction and CDR3 extraction were all carried out with Decombinator tools. TCRs above a frequency of 2 per 1,000, corresponding to the top 1% of the tumor frequency distribution, were defined as expanded. Expanded tumor TCRs were classed as regional if statistically deemed absent (corrected P<0.05) from at least one tumor region, otherwise ubiquitous. Rényi diversity was computed with the R vegan package after subsampling each repertoire 100 times to 5,000 TCRs. To build CDR3 similarity networks, amino acid triplet string-kernel similarity was used, and CDR3s were connected when their pairwise similarity was above 0.82. TCRdb redid the processing of the public reads, applying fastp at Q25 and MiXCR, and retained in-frame beta chains. Duplicate CDR3 protein sequences are folded into a single record with the most common DNA and genes. What appears here as the V and J calls and clone size reflects TCRdb's work, not the paper's. Present in this sample are over 3,000 distinct CDR3 sequences, 10% of which were seen just once. The ten largest clones represent about 17% of the sample.

This sample comprised lung tumor tissue, obtained at surgery. The source of this sequence is a female donor with early-stage non-small cell lung cancer.

This receptor has the CDR3 CAGGPQGGTQYF. The sequenced DNA: TGTGCCGGCGGGCCCCAGGGAGGGACCCAGTACTTC. The chain joins TRBV30 to TRBJ2-5; D gene: possibly TRBD2, on 6 matching bases. Taken from cysteine to phenylalanine, the CDR3 has 12 residues. The CDR3 DNA has 36 bases and is translated from base 1. CDR1 GTSNPN and CDR2 SVGIG were looked up in the germline V gene (reference sequence). V loses 8 bases, J loses 7 bases, and the germline ends lie 17 bases apart. This CDR3, with the reference TRBV30 and TRBJ2-5 proteins standing in past its ends, gives the full variable domain SQTIHQWPATLVQPVGSPLSLECTVEGTSNPNLYWYRQAAGRGLQLLFYSVGIGQISSEVPQNLSASRPQDRQFILSSKKLLLSDSGFYLCAGGPQGGTQYFGPGTRLLVL.